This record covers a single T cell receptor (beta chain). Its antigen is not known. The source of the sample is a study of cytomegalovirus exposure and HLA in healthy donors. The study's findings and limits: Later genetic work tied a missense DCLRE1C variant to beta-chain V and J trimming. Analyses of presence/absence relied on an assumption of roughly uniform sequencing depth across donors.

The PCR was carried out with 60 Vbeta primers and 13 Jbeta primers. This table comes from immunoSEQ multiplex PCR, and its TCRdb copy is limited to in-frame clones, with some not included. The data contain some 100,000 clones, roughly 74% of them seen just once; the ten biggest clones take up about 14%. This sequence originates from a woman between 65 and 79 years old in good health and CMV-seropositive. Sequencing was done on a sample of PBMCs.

The CDR3 is CASSDSGGTQYF. The CDR3 DNA reads TGCGCCAGCAGTGACTCCGGGGGGACGCAGTATTTT. The chain uses TRBV10-1 and TRBJ2-3, with 7 positions matching TRBD2. Germline V gene lookup returns CDR1 WNHNN and CDR2 SYGVQD (reference sequence). J gave up 9 bases and V 3 bases, and 3 bases lay outside the gene matches. The CDR3 sequence is 12 residues long.